This TCR beta chain was captured in a study of T-cell memory formation after mild COVID-19. Whole-study findings and limits: The authors left the SARS-CoV-2 specificity of second-wave clones peaking on day 37 unconfirmed. Cross-reactive memory apparently joined, as some responding clones appeared in pre-infection memory. The main location of contracting CD4+ clones was CM and EM, and that of contracting CD8+ clones was EMRA.

This CDR3 spans 13 amino acids. Germline lookup yields CDR1 SGHRS and CDR2 YFSETQ. V lost 4 bases to trimming and J lost 6 bases, with 11 bases between them. Constant-segment-primed 5'RACE gave TCR alpha and TCR beta cDNA libraries with sample barcodes and UMIs. TCRdb re-analysed the 5' RACE reads in MiXCR, keeping a single row per CDR3 protein. The sample records approximately 170,000 distinct CDR3 sequences, 10% to 15% being singletons. Note on this clonotype: Its antigen is still unknown.

This receptor was obtained from a man younger than 30 who had mild COVID-19 (a few samples of this study predate the infection). Cell type and time point are not known. The chain couples TRBV5-1 to TRBJ2-4, with no clear D. Sequencing was carried out using PBMCs or a T cell subset sorted from them (not recorded which). CDR3 in DNA: TGCGCCAGCAGCGCACCTGGCGGAAACATTCAGTACTTC. It encodes CASSAPGGNIQYF.